A selection of T cell receptor beta chains follows, all from one sample in a study of cytomegalovirus exposure and HLA in healthy donors. Sequencing was performed with immunoSEQ multiplex PCR; in TCRdb, only in-frame clones are kept and a portion is missing. Of around 110,000 clones detected, around two thirds appear once; the ten largest clones hold roughly 9.7%. Sequences were obtained from PBMCs. All receptors come from a middle-aged woman in good health and CMV-seropositive. CDR3s include the opening cysteine and the closing phenylalanine or tryptophan. Each record gives: J gene, V gene, clone size, D gene, CDR3 DNA, CDR3 protein. A D gene is named only where the DNA matches it firmly. The size field is filled for only some rows; it gives once, few, many or a size class.

TRBJ2-1 | TRBV6-5 | few | TRBD2 | TGTGCCAGCAAGACTAGCGGGAGGTACAATGAGCAGTTCTTC | CASKTSGRYNEQFF
TRBJ2-2 | TRBV6-1 | - | - | TGTGCCAGCAGTGAACTAGGAAACACCGGGGAGCTGTTTTTT | CASSELGNTGELFF
TRBJ2-1 | TRBV27 | - | - | TGTGCCAGCAGCCGTATGGCGGGGAACTACAATGAGCAGTTCTTC | CASSRMAGNYNEQFF
TRBJ1-2 | TRBV30 | - | TRBD1 | TGTGCCTGGGTTGGAACCACAGGGGCGGGGGGCTACACCTTC | CAWVGTTGAGGYTF
TRBJ2-3 | TRBV25-1 | once | TRBD2 | TGTGCCAGCAGTGAAGGGGACTATCCCACAGATACGCAGTATTTT | CASSEGDYPTDTQYF
TRBJ2-1 | TRBV28 | few | TRBD2 | TGTGCCAGCACCCCCGGGGGGCTAGCGGGCTCCTACAATGAGCAGTTCTTC | CASTPGGLAGSYNEQFF
TRBJ2-2 | TRBV13 | - | TRBD2 | TGTGCCAGCAGCACCGGGACTAGCGGCACCGGGGAGCTGTTTTTT | CASSTGTSGTGELFF
TRBJ2-1 | TRBV7-9 | few | - | TGTGCCAGCAGCTTACCGGCTAGCGAATACAATGAGCAGTTCTTC | CASSLPASEYNEQFF
TRBJ2-7 | TRBV25-1 | - | - | TGTGCCAGTCTGGGGGACTTCTCCTACGAGCAGTACTTC | CASLGDFSYEQYF
TRBJ1-4 | TRBV6-6 | - | TRBD1 | TGTGCCAGCAGTTACTCGTTGACAGGGGGGGCTGAAAAACTGTTTTTT | CASSYSLTGGAEKLFF
TRBJ1-3 | TRBV4-3 | - | - | TGCGCCAGCAGCCAAGAGATGGGAGCGCTTTCTGGATCTGGAAACACCATATATTTT | CASSQEMGALSGSGNTIYF
TRBJ2-7 | TRBV28 | few | TRBD1 | TGTGCCAGCAGAACAGGGGTCGACGAGCAGTACTTC | CASRTGVDEQYF
TRBJ2-2 | TRBV7-3 | few | TRBD1 | TGTGCCAGCAGCCTGTGGGACAGGGGGCGAGGCGGGGAGCTGTTTTTT | CASSLWDRGRGGELFF
TRBJ2-5 | TRBV5-4 | - | TRBD2 | TGTGCCAGCAGCCCGGGACTAGCGATGGAGACCCAGTACTTC | CASSPGLAMETQYF
TRBJ1-3 | TRBV14 | - | - | TGTGCCAGCAGCCACCCGGGGGGAAACACCATATATTTT | CASSHPGGNTIYF
TRBJ1-6 | TRBV7-9 | - | - | TGTGCCACCCAAAGCGGGGCCTTGGAGACACCCCTCCACTTT | CATQSGALETPLHF
TRBJ1-2 | TRBV4-3 | - | - | TGCGCCAGCAGCCAAGACAGGGTGGTTGGTGGCTACACCTTC | CASSQDRVVGGYTF
TRBJ2-7 | TRBV2 | - | TRBD2 | TGTGCCAGCACCCGACTTTCTAGCGGGAGCGGCGAGCAGTACTTC | CASTRLSSGSGEQYF
TRBJ1-3 | TRBV27 | - | TRBD1 | TGTGCCAGCAGTCGGACAGGGGGAGGAAACACCATATATTTT | CASSRTGGGNTIYF
TRBJ1-2 | TRBV19 | - | TRBD1 | TGTGCCACCTTAGACAGGGGGCGAGTTGGCTACACCTTC | CATLDRGRVGYTF
TRBJ2-7 | TRBV6-5 | - | - | TGTGCCAGCAGTCAGGGGTCCGAGCAGTACTTC | CASSQGSEQYF
TRBJ1-4 | TRBV4-2 | - | - | TGTGCCAGCAGCCCAGGGGACGAAAAACTGTTTTTT | CASSPGDEKLFF